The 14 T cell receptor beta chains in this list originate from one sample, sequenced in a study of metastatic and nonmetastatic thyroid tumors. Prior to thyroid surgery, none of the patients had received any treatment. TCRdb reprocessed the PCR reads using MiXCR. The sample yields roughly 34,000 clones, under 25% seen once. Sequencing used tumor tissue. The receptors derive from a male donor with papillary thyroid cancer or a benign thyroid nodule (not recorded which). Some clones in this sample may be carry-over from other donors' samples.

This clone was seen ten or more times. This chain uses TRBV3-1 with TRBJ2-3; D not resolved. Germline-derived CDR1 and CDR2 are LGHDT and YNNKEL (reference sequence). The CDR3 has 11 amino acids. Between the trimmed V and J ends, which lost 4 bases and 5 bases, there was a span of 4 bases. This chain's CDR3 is CASSREDTQYF. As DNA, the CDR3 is TGTGCCAGCAGCCGGGAAGATACGCAGTATTTT.

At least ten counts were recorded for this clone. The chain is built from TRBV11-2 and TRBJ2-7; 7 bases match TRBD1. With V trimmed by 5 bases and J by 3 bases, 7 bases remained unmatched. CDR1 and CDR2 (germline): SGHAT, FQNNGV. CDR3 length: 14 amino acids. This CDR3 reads CASSEYRGVYEQYF. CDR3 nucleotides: TGTGCCAGCAGCGAATACAGGGGAGTCTACGAGCAGTACTTC. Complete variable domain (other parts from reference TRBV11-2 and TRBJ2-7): EAGVAQSPRYKIIEKRQSVAFWCNPISGHATLYWYQQILGQGPKLLIQFQNNGVVDDSQLPKDRFSAERLKGVDSTLKIQPAKLEDSAVYLCASSEYRGVYEQYFGPGTRLTVT.

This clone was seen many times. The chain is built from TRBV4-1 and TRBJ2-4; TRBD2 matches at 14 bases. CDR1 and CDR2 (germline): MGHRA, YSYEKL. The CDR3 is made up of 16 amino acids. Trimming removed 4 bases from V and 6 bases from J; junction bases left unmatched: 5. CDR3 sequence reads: CASSLGLAGVGNIQYF. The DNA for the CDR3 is TGCGCCAGCAGCCTGGGACTAGCGGGAGTGGGAAACATTCAGTACTTC.

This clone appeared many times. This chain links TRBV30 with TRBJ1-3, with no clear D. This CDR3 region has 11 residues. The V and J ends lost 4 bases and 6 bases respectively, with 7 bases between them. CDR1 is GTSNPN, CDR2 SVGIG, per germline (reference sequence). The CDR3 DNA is TGTGCCTGGACGGGAGAAAACACCATATATTTT. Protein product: CAWTGENTIYF.

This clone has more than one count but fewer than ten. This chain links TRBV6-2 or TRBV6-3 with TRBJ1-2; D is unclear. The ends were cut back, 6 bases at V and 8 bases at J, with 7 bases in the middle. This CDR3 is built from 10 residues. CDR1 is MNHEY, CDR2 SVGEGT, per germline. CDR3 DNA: TGTGCCAGCAGAGATACAGGCTACACCTTC. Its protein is CASRDTGYTF.

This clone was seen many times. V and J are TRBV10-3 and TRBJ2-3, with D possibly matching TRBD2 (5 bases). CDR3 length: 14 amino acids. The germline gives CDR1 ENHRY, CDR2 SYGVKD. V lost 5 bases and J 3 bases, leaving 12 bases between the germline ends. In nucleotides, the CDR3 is TGTGCCATCAGTTCCGGGATCATTACAGATACGCAGTATTTT. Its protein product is CAISSGIITDTQYF.

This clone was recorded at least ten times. The chain's CDR3 is CASSTKGGDRASYEQYF. As DNA, the CDR3 is TGTGCCAGCAGCACCAAAGGGGGGGACAGGGCCTCCTACGAGCAGTACTTC. The rearrangement joins TRBV13 to TRBJ2-7; 9 bases match TRBD1. Trimming removed 5 bases from V and 0 bases from J; junction bases left unmatched: 11. Germline CDR1 reads PRHDT; CDR2 reads FYEKMQ (reference sequence). This CDR3 is 17 amino acids long.

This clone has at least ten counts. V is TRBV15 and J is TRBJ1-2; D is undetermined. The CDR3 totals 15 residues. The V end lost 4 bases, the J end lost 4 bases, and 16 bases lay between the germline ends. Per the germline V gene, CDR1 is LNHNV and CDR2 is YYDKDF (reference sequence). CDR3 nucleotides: TGTGCCACCAGCACGGCCAAGGGTTTAGGCTATGGCTACACCTTC. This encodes CATSTAKGLGYGYTF.

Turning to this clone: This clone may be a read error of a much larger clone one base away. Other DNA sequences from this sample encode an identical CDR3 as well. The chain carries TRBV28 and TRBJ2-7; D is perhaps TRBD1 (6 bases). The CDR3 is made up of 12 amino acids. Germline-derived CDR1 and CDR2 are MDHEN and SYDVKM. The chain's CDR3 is CASIQGSYEQYF. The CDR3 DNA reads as TGTGCCAGCATCCAGGGGAGCTACGAGCAATACTTC.

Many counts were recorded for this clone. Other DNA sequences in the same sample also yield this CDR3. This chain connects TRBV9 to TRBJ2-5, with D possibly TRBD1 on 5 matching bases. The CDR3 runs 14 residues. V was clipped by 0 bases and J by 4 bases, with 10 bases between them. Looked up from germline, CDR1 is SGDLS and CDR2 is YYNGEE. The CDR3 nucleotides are TGTGCCAGCAGCGTAGCCCAGGGTGGAGAGACCCAGTACTTC. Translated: CASSVAQGGETQYF.

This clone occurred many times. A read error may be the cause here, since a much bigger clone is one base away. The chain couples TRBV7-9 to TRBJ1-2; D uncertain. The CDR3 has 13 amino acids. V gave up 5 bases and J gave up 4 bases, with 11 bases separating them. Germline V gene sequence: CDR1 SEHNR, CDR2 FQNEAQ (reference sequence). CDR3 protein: CASSLPGGYGYTF. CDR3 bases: TGTGCCAGCAGCCTCCCCGGCGGCTATGGCTACACCTTC.

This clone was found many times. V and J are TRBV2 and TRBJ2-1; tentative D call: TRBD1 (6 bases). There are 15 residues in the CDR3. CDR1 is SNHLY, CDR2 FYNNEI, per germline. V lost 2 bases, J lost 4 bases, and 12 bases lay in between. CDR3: CASSETGRLYNEQFF. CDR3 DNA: TGTGCCAGCAGTGAAACAGGGAGACTGTACAATGAGCAGTTCTTC.

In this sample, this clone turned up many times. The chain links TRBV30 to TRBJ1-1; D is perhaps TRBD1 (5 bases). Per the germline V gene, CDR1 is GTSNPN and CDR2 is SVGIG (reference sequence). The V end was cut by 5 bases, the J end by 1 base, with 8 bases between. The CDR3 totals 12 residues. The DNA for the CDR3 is TGTGCCTGGGCTACAGGGAACACTGAAGCTTTCTTT. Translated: CAWATGNTEAFF.

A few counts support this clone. CDR3 sequence reads: CSGRGEDSTEAFF. CDR3 sequence (DNA): TGCAGTGGCCGGGGGGAGGATAGCACTGAAGCTTTCTTT. The chain recombines TRBV20-1 with TRBJ1-1; possible D gene TRBD1, 5 bases. This CDR3 has 13 amino acids. CDR1 and CDR2 (germline): DFQATT, SNEGSKA (reference sequence). The V gene lost 7 bases and the J gene lost 4 bases, with 16 bases spanning the gap.